Each of the 18 T cell receptor beta chains below was sequenced from the same sample in a study of blood T cell repertoires in COVID-19. The repertoire was sequenced with immunoSEQ multiplex PCR; TCRdb's copy has only in-frame clones and lacks some. There are roughly 36,000 clones in the sample; 65% to 90% occur only once, and about 6.4% lies in the top ten. The sample comprised peripheral blood. The receptors shown here come from a man aged 55-75 years with active COVID-19.

The V call is TRBV28, the J call TRBJ2-1, with 9 bases fitting TRBD1. J was trimmed by 0 bases and V by 2 bases; bases with no gene match: 11. Per the germline V gene, CDR1 is MDHEN and CDR2 is SYDVKM. This CDR3 has 19 residues. CDR3 sequence: CASSLGGQGLQSSYNEQFF. The CDR3 bases are TGTGCCAGCAGTTTAGGGGGACAGGGCCTACAGAGCTCCTACAATGAGCAGTTCTTC.

The V gene is TRBV6-5, the J gene TRBJ1-2; possible D gene TRBD1, 6 bases. V was cut by 6 bases and J by 4 bases, with 15 bases left in between. This CDR3 comprises 14 residues. The germline V gene encodes CDR1 MNHEY and CDR2 SVGAGI. This CDR3 reads CASSSDRRPYGYTF. The CDR3 DNA reads as TGTGCCAGCAGCTCCGACAGGAGGCCCTATGGCTACACCTTC.

V usage is TRBV29-1 and J usage is TRBJ2-3, with 16 bases aligning to TRBD2. The germline V gene has CDR1 SQVTM and CDR2 ANQGSEA. The CDR3 runs to 17 residues. V trimming: 6 bases; J trimming: 5 bases; junction bases outside the gene matches: 11. This CDR3 is CSVTGTSGRARGDTQYF. The CDR3 DNA reads as TGCAGCGTGACGGGGACTAGCGGGAGGGCCAGGGGAGATACGCAGTATTTT.

The chain couples TRBV29-1 to TRBJ1-1, with D possibly matching TRBD1 (6 bases). Germline assignment: CDR1 SQVTM and CDR2 ANQGSEA. V was shortened by 8 bases and J by 5 bases, with 9 bases between the two germline ends. This CDR3 is 10 amino acids long. CDR3: CSPGQTEAFF. Here the CDR3 DNA reads TGCAGCCCCGGACAGACTGAAGCTTTCTTT.

The chain couples TRBV4-2 to TRBJ2-1; 11 nucleotides line up with TRBD2. Trimming at V came to 0 bases and at J to 4 bases, leaving 2 bases not matched to a gene. This CDR3 region has 16 residues. Germline CDR1 reads LGHNA; CDR2 reads YNFKEQ. CDR3 in amino acids: CASSQEGTSGYNEQFF. CDR3 coding DNA: TGTGCCAGCAGCCAAGAGGGGACTAGCGGTTACAATGAGCAGTTCTTC.

The chain combines TRBV27 with TRBJ2-7; D unclear. Germline V gives CDR1 MNHEY, CDR2 SMNVEV (reference sequence). The V end lost 6 bases, the J end lost 4 bases, and 13 bases lay between the germline ends. The CDR3 is made up of 13 amino acids. This CDR3 reads CASSAKSGYEQYF. The DNA for the CDR3 is TGTGCCAGCAGCGCGAAGTCAGGATACGAGCAGTACTTC.

This chain connects TRBV19 to TRBJ1-2; 8 bases fit TRBD1. CDR3 size: 15 residues. V lost 7 bases and J lost 3; bases outside the gene matches: 10. Looked up from germline, CDR1 is LNHDA and CDR2 is SQIVND (reference sequence). This CDR3 reads CASNNRDRSYYGYTF. Written as DNA, the CDR3 is TGTGCCAGTAACAACCGGGACAGGAGTTACTATGGCTACACCTTC.

The chain is built from TRBV4-2 and TRBJ2-7; D gene unclear. This CDR3 contains 14 residues. V lost 0 bases and J lost 1, with 7 bases in between. Per the germline V gene, CDR1 is LGHNA and CDR2 is YNFKEQ. The chain's CDR3 is CASSQELRSYEQYF. CDR3 coding DNA: TGTGCCAGCAGCCAAGAACTTCGGTCCTACGAGCAGTACTTC.

The rearrangement joins TRBV15 to TRBJ2-7; a weak D match, TRBD2 (7 bases). The CDR3 loop spans 15 amino acids. V was clipped by 8 bases and J by 0 bases, with 17 bases between them. Germline CDR1 LNHNV, CDR2 YYDKDF (reference sequence). CDR3: CATSWGREISYEQYV. DNA for the CDR3: TGTGCCACCTCCTGGGGGCGGGAGATCTCCTACGAGCAGTACGTC.

The chain couples TRBV18 to TRBJ2-7; D ambiguous. Germline CDR1 KGHSH, CDR2 LQKENI. V was clipped by 1 base and J by 6 bases, with 13 bases between them. The CDR3 consists of 14 residues. The CDR3 bases are TGTGCCAGCTCACCACAAGGTCTACGGAGCGAGCAGTACTTC. This gives the protein CASSPQGLRSEQYF.

CDR3 loop: CASSLGLALGLDTQYF. As DNA, the CDR3 is TGTGCCAGCAGCTTGGGCCTAGCGCTCGGTCTAGATACGCAGTATTTT. The chain recombines TRBV5-6 with TRBJ2-3; tentatively, D is TRBD2 (6 bases). V lost 0 bases and J lost 5, with 16 bases in between. CDR1 is SGHDT, CDR2 YYEEEE, per germline. The CDR3 has 16 residues.

In this sample, this clone turned up once. The chain links TRBV5-8 to TRBJ2-5, with 9 bases aligning to TRBD1. The V gene's germline CDR1 is SGHTS and CDR2 YDEGEE. With 1 base clipped from V and 5 bases from J, the junction kept 3 bases outside the gene matches. This CDR3 comprises 14 residues. In nucleotides, the CDR3 is TGTGCCAGCAGCTTGTCAGACAGGGGGGAGACCCAGTACTTC. Translating gives CASSLSDRGETQYF.

DNA of the CDR3: TGTGCCAGCAATCGGGCGGGAGGGCCAGGGTACAATGAGCAGTTCTTC. Protein: CASNRAGGPGYNEQFF. The J gene is TRBJ2-1, the V gene TRBV11-3; 9 nucleotides line up with TRBD2. The CDR3 spans 16 residues. The germline CDR1 and CDR2 sequences are SGHNT and YENEEA. Trimming cost V 7 bases and J 4 bases; bases outside gene matches: 11.

V usage is TRBV6-1 and J usage is TRBJ2-3, with TRBD2 identical over 8 bases. J gave up 4 bases and V 0 bases, and 6 bases lay outside the gene matches. CDR1 is MNHNS, CDR2 SASEGT, per germline. There are 16 residues in the CDR3. The CDR3 sequence is CASSEARAGGPDTQYF. The CDR3 DNA follows: TGTGCCAGCAGTGAAGCACGGGCGGGAGGTCCAGATACGCAGTATTTT.

V and J are TRBV7-3 and TRBJ2-5; TRBD2 matches 10 bases. With V trimmed by 3 bases and J by 4 bases, 2 bases remained unmatched. CDR3 length: 14 residues. Germline CDR1 reads SGHTA; CDR2 reads FQGTGA. CDR3 bases: TGTGCCAGCAGCTTTTCTAGCGGGGGAGAGACCCAGTACTTC. This gives the protein CASSFSSGGETQYF.

The chain is built from TRBV19 and TRBJ2-5; 8 bases map to TRBD1. The CDR3 sequence is 15 residues long. CDR1 and CDR2 from the germline V gene are LNHDA and SQIVND (reference sequence). With 0 bases clipped from V and 4 bases from J, the junction kept 4 bases outside the gene matches. The chain's CDR3 is CASSIDRDRGETQYF. The CDR3 coding sequence is TGTGCCAGTAGTATAGATCGTGACAGGGGAGAGACCCAGTACTTC.

The chain couples TRBV30 to TRBJ2-1, with 8 bases aligning to TRBD2. The germline gives CDR1 GTSNPN, CDR2 SVGIG (reference sequence). This CDR3 is 13 amino acids long. V dropped 4 bases and J dropped 7; count of bases not matched to a gene: 6. For the CDR3, the DNA is TGTGCCTGGAATACGGGAGGGTCGAATGAGCAGTTCTTC. It specifies CAWNTGGSNEQFF. The full variable domain, rest sourced from reference TRBV30 and TRBJ2-1, is SQTIHQWPATLVQPVGSPLSLECTVEGTSNPNLYWYRQAAGRGLQLLFYSVGIGQISSEVPQNLSASRPQDRQFILSSKKLLLSDSGFYLCAWNTGGSNEQFFGPGTRLTVL.

V is TRBV10-3 and J is TRBJ2-7, with TRBD1 matching over 8 bases. V was pared by 4 bases and J by 1 base, with 3 bases of the junction left unmatched. The germline V gene encodes CDR1 ENHRY and CDR2 SYGVKD. The CDR3 contains 14 residues. The CDR3 loop is CAISGTGRSYEQYF. CDR3 nucleotide sequence: TGTGCCATCAGTGGGACAGGGCGGTCCTACGAGCAGTACTTC.